The 29 T cell receptor beta chains given below trace back to one sample, sequenced in a study of graft-versus-host responses after intestinal transplantation. Assay: immunoSEQ multiplex PCR; the TCRdb copy retains only in-frame clones and omits some. There are tens of thousands of clones in the sample; about 94% occur only once, and 0.15% to 0.2% lies in the top ten. What these receptors recognize is not known. The input for sequencing was unstimulated CD4+ T cells sorted from spleen or lymph node cells, taken before transplant. The origin of the receptors is a human donor who was the organ donor for an intestinal transplant.

The V gene is TRBV7-3, the J gene TRBJ1-1, with 8 bases lining up with TRBD1. The CDR3 has 15 residues. V shed 5 bases, J shed 4 bases, and the junction held 9 bases outside the gene matches. Germline values: CDR1 SGHTA, CDR2 FQGTGA. The CDR3 DNA sequence: TGTGCCAGCAGCAGCAAAGGACAGGGAACCACTGAAGCTTTCTTT. Translated, it gives CASSSKGQGTTEAFF.

The DNA of the CDR3 is TGTGCCAGCAGCTTAGCGGGAAATACCTACGAGCAGTACTTC. Translation: CASSLAGNTYEQYF. The rearrangement uses TRBV7-2 and TRBJ2-7; D unresolved. V lost 0 bases to trimming and J lost 2 bases, with 8 bases between them. CDR1 and CDR2 (germline): SGHTA, FQGNSA. This CDR3 has 14 amino acids.

This clone appeared once. The rearrangement uses TRBV20-1 and TRBJ1-1, with no clear D. This CDR3 comprises 11 residues. V was shortened by 5 bases and J by 6 bases, with 10 bases between the two germline ends. The germline CDR1 and CDR2 sequences are DFQATT and SNEGSKA (reference sequence). The CDR3 region has the DNA TGCAGTGCTCTGGACTTGCCTGAAGCTTTCTTT. Its protein is CSALDLPEAFF.

With respect to this clone: The sample carries other DNA sequences with the same CDR3. This chain joins TRBV18 and TRBJ2-5, with no clear D. The V end lost 3 bases, the J end lost 4 bases, and 3 bases lay between the germline ends. The CDR3 is made up of 11 amino acids. The V gene's germline CDR1 is KGHSH and CDR2 LQKENI. The CDR3 sequence: CASSPGETQYF. CDR3 sequence (DNA): TGTGCCAGCTCACCGGGAGAGACCCAGTACTTC.

This rearrangement joins TRBV6-4 to TRBJ2-2; maybe TRBD1 (5 bases). CDR3 length equals 14 residues. V shed 3 bases and J shed 3 bases, with 8 bases lying between them. CDR1 is MRHNA and CDR2 is SNTAGT in the germline V gene. CDR3 sequence reads: CASSESRDTGELFF. The CDR3 region has the DNA TGTGCCAGCAGTGAATCCAGGGACACCGGGGAGCTGTTTTTT.

V and J are TRBV29-1 and TRBJ2-7; 8 positions match TRBD1. V lost 4 bases and J lost 6; bases outside the gene matches: 8. The CDR3 is 13 amino acids. Germline CDR1 is SQVTM and CDR2 is ANQGSEA. CDR3 sequence: CSVAGQAFSEQYF. For the CDR3, the DNA is TGCAGCGTTGCGGGACAGGCGTTTAGCGAGCAGTACTTC.

The chain couples TRBV5-1 to TRBJ1-1, with 8 bases matching TRBD1. J was trimmed by 4 bases and V by 3 bases; bases with no gene match: 2. There are 13 residues in the CDR3. Germline V gene sequence: CDR1 SGHRS, CDR2 YFSETQ. The CDR3 here is CASSSTGVTEAFF. CDR3 nucleotide sequence: TGCGCCAGCAGCTCGACAGGGGTCACTGAAGCTTTCTTT.

In DNA form, the CDR3 reads TGCGCCAGCAGCCCAGGGGGGGCAGGTGAGCAGTACTTC. As protein: CASSPGGAGEQYF. The V call is TRBV5-1, the J call TRBJ2-5; the D gene could be TRBD1 or TRBD2 (7 bases each). The V end lost 4 bases, the J end lost 11 bases, and 18 bases lay between the germline ends. The CDR3 runs 13 residues. Germline CDR1 and CDR2: SGHRS and YFSETQ.

This chain joins TRBV6-6 and TRBJ2-3; no reliable D call. Trimming stripped 7 bases from V and 2 bases from J, with 16 bases between. The length of the CDR3 is 15 residues. Per germline, CDR1 MNHNY and CDR2 SVGAGI (reference sequence). In DNA form, the CDR3 reads TGTGCCAGCAAATTAAGCCCGACCCCCACAGATACGCAGTATTTT. Its protein is CASKLSPTPTDTQYF.

The chain combines TRBV7-7 with TRBJ2-7, with 10 bases lining up with TRBD1. Germline trimming cut 8 bases from V and 3 bases from J; bases unmatched to any gene: 4. From germline, CDR1 is SSHAT and CDR2 FNYEAQ (reference sequence). The CDR3 length is 13 residues. The CDR3 sequence: CASSRDRGYEQYF. The CDR3 nucleotides are TGTGCCAGCTCACGGGACAGGGGCTACGAGCAGTACTTC.

Regarding this clone: Relative to the germline gene, one junction end is altered; a read error may explain this. This sequence joins TRBV10-3 and TRBJ1-2; no reliable D call. Per germline, CDR1 ENHRY and CDR2 SYGVKD. This CDR3 is 14 amino acids long. In DNA form, the CDR3 reads TGTACCATCAGTACTCATAAAAAGGACCTTGCCTACACCTTC. It is translated as CTISTHKKDLAYTF.

This clone was found a few times. V and J are TRBV2 and TRBJ1-6; D remains ambiguous. This CDR3 comprises 17 residues. The V gene lost 7 bases and the J gene lost 0 bases, with 16 bases spanning the gap. Germline loops: CDR1 SNHLY, CDR2 FYNNEI. DNA of the CDR3: TGTGCCAGCATGGTTGCCCCCGCGAGCTCCTATAATTCACCCCTCCACTTT. Residues: CASMVAPASSYNSPLHF.

This chain links TRBV19 with TRBJ1-1; D unclear. CDR1 is LNHDA, CDR2 SQIVND, per germline (reference sequence). Trimming pared 6 bases from V and 7 bases from J, leaving 9 bases between. This CDR3 has 11 amino acids. CDR3 sequence reads: CASRTEVEAFF. The CDR3 nucleotides read TGTGCCAGTAGGACTGAAGTTGAAGCTTTCTTT.

The rearrangement links TRBV7-6 to TRBJ2-6; D is undetermined. The CDR3 loop spans 14 amino acids. Germline V gene data show CDR1 as SGHVS and CDR2 as FNYEAQ. V lost 1 base, J lost 3 bases, and 4 bases lay in between. The CDR3 loop is CASSLGVGANVLTF. The CDR3 nucleotides read TGTGCCAGCAGCTTAGGGGTTGGGGCCAACGTCCTGACTTTC.

The chain links TRBV6-5 to TRBJ2-5; 11 bases are a match to TRBD2. V lost 7 bases, J lost 9 bases, and 7 bases stayed unmatched. This CDR3 is built from 13 residues. The germline CDR1 and CDR2 sequences are MNHEY and SVGAGI. This CDR3 is CASIGLAGGAQYF. The CDR3 DNA sequence: TGTGCCAGCATCGGACTAGCGGGCGGTGCCCAGTACTTC.

The rearrangement links TRBV6-4 to TRBJ1-4; 9 nucleotides match TRBD1. After removal of 6 bases from V and 8 bases from J, the junction contained 7 bases not matched to a gene. The germline CDR1 and CDR2 sequences are MRHNA and SNTAGT. The CDR3 runs to 14 residues. The CDR3 loop reads CASSPTGGGEKLFF. CDR3 DNA sequence: TGTGCCAGCAGCCCGACAGGGGGAGGAGAAAAACTGTTTTTT.

The chain carries TRBV28 and TRBJ2-7; D gene ambiguous. Trimming removed 1 base from V and 2 bases from J, with 12 bases in between. Germline lookup yields CDR1 MDHEN and CDR2 SYDVKM. There are 15 residues in the CDR3. The DNA for the CDR3 is TGTGCCAGCAGTTTATACCCCGCAGTCGCCTACGAGCAGTACTTC. Its translation: CASSLYPAVAYEQYF.

The chain links TRBV27 to TRBJ2-7; 8 bases are a match to TRBD1. Germline V gene lookup returns CDR1 MNHEY and CDR2 SMNVEV (reference sequence). This CDR3 is 15 amino acids long. V was clipped by 3 bases and J by 6 bases; unmatched bases: 10. The CDR3 sequence: CASSFRTGLSREQYF. In DNA form, the CDR3 reads TGTGCCAGCAGTTTCAGGACAGGGTTGTCGCGCGAGCAGTACTTC.

The chain couples TRBV7-2 to TRBJ2-2; 9 bases match TRBD1. This CDR3 comprises 19 residues. Germline CDR1 reads SGHTA; CDR2 reads FQGNSA. After removal of 2 bases from V and 0 bases from J, the junction contained 10 bases not matched to a gene. CDR3 in DNA: TGTGCCAGCAGCTTAACCCGGGGACAGGGAGTGGCGAACACCGGGGAGCTGTTTTTT. Residues: CASSLTRGQGVANTGELFF. The full variable domain, its missing parts supplied by reference TRBV7-2 and TRBJ2-2, is GAGVSQSPSNKVTEKGKDVELRCDPISGHTALYWYRQSLGQGLEFLIYFQGNSAPDKSGLPSDRFSAERTGGSVSTLTIQRTQQEDSAVYLCASSLTRGQGVANTGELFFGEGSRLTVL.

The chain combines TRBV27 with TRBJ2-5; tentative D call: TRBD2 (7 bases). The CDR3 has 12 amino acids. Per germline, CDR1 MNHEY and CDR2 SMNVEV (reference sequence). V was trimmed by 8 bases and J by 5 bases, leaving 12 bases between them. CDR3 sequence reads: CASGGGSETQYF. The DNA of the CDR3 is TGTGCCAGCGGGGGGGGCTCGGAGACCCAGTACTTC.

V and J are TRBV13 and TRBJ2-5; D perhaps matches TRBD1 (6 bases). The CDR3 spans 11 residues. CDR1 PRHDT and CDR2 FYEKMQ come from the germline V gene (reference sequence). V was shortened by 5 bases and J by 7 bases, with 8 bases between the two germline ends. DNA for the CDR3: TGTGCCAGCAGCGGGGGCGTGACCCAGTACTTC. Translating gives CASSGGVTQYF.

The chain links TRBV9 to TRBJ1-5; tentatively, D is TRBD1 (5 bases). Germline assignment: CDR1 SGDLS and CDR2 YYNGEE. V lost 3 bases to trimming and J lost 9 bases, with 13 bases between them. The CDR3 has 13 amino acids. In DNA, the CDR3 is TGTGCCAGCAGCGGACAAATGGGGGGGCCCCAGCATTTT. Its protein product is CASSGQMGGPQHF.

The J gene is TRBJ1-1, the V gene TRBV7-2; weak D call: TRBD1 (6 bases). The CDR3 contains 16 residues. Germline loops: CDR1 SGHTA, CDR2 FQGNSA. Trimming left V 5 bases short and J 6 bases short, with 22 bases between. CDR3: CASSPPRGPALAEAFF. Here the CDR3 DNA reads TGTGCCAGCAGCCCACCCAGGGGACCGGCTCTAGCTGAAGCTTTCTTT.

This chain connects TRBV6-5 to TRBJ2-7, with 7 bases fitting TRBD1. This CDR3 comprises 14 residues. V gave up 7 bases and J gave up 3 bases; unmatched junction bases: 9. Looked up from germline, CDR1 is MNHEY and CDR2 is SVGAGI. The CDR3 loop reads CASKTGTDLYEQYF. The CDR3 nucleotides are TGTGCCAGCAAAACCGGGACAGACCTCTACGAGCAGTACTTC.

This clone was observed once. The V call is TRBV5-1, the J call TRBJ2-7, with a weak D call TRBD2 (5 bases). Per germline, CDR1 SGHRS and CDR2 YFSETQ. This CDR3 spans 15 amino acids. Trimming stripped 2 bases from V and 0 bases from J, with 12 bases between. As DNA, the CDR3 is TGCGCCAGCAGCTTTGAGGGCCTACCCTCCTACGAGCAGTACTTC. Encoded protein: CASSFEGLPSYEQYF.

The chain links TRBV5-1 to TRBJ2-2; TRBD2 matches 13 bases. The V gene end was trimmed by 4 bases and the J gene end by 2 bases; junction bases not matched to a gene: 2. In germline, CDR1 is SGHRS, CDR2 YFSETQ. CDR3 length equals 16 residues. The CDR3 here is CASSEGLAGNTGELFF. CDR3 in DNA: TGCGCCAGCAGCGAGGGACTAGCGGGAAACACCGGGGAGCTGTTTTTT. Complete variable domain (other parts from reference TRBV5-1 and TRBJ2-2): KAGVTQTPRYLIKTRGQQVTLSCSPISGHRSVSWYQQTPGQGLQFLFEYFSETQRNKGNFPGRFSGRQFSNSRSEMNVSTLELGDSALYLCASSEGLAGNTGELFFGEGSRLTVL.

V usage is TRBV7-2 and J usage is TRBJ2-3; 9 nucleotides match TRBD1. The V gene's germline CDR1 is SGHTA and CDR2 FQGNSA. This CDR3 is built from 13 residues. Trimming removed 5 bases from V and 13 bases from J; junction bases left unmatched: 10. The CDR3 bases are TGTGCCAGCAGCCCCATCCCCGGGACAGGGAAGTATTTT. Translating gives CASSPIPGTGKYF.

The V call is TRBV25-1, the J call TRBJ1-6; 7 nucleotides align to TRBD1. This CDR3 spans 13 amino acids. J lost 7 bases, V lost 6 bases, and 3 bases had no gene match. Per the germline V gene, CDR1 is MGHDK and CDR2 is SYGVNS. CDR3 protein: CASSGQANSPLHF. CDR3 DNA: TGTGCCAGCAGCGGACAGGCCAATTCACCCCTCCACTTT.

The rearrangement uses TRBV7-9 and TRBJ1-1; D is uncertain. The germline gives CDR1 SEHNR, CDR2 FQNEAQ (reference sequence). V lost 5 bases to trimming and J lost 10 bases, with 11 bases between them. The CDR3 has 11 residues. The CDR3 coding sequence is TGTGCCAGCAGCCCAGAGGTTGGAGCTTTCTTT. Translation gives CASSPEVGAFF.